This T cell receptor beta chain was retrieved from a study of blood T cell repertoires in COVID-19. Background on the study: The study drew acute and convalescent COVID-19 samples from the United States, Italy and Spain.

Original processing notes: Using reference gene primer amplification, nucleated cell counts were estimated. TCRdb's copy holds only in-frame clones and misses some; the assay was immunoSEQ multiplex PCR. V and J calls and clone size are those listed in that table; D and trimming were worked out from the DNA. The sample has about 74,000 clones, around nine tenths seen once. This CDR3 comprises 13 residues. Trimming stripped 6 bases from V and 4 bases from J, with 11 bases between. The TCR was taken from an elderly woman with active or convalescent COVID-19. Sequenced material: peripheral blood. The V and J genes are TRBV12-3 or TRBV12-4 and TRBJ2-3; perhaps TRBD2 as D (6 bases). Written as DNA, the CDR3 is TGTGCCAGCAGAATGGGGGGAGCAGATACGCAGTATTTT. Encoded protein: CASRMGGADTQYF.